Below are 20 T cell receptor beta chains sequenced from a single sample in a study of neurological immune-mediated disorders. MiXCR was run by TCRdb on the 5' RACE reads, yielding one entry per CDR3 protein. The table records roughly 52,000 distinct CDR3 sequences, roughly 3.8% of them present only once. Sequenced: PBMCs. The receptor set was obtained from a man aged 60 to 69 with multiple sclerosis.

This clonotype has a count of ten or more. V usage is TRBV20-1 and J usage is TRBJ2-7; 9 bases align to TRBD1. Per germline, CDR1 DFQATT and CDR2 SNEGSKA (reference sequence). V was clipped by 5 bases and J by 2 bases; unmatched bases: 7. The CDR3 spans 14 residues. As DNA, the CDR3 is TGCAGTGCTGAGGGGACAGGGAACCCCTACGAGCAGTACTTC. Its translation is CSAEGTGNPYEQYF.

The rearrangement uses TRBV25-1 and TRBJ1-2; D unresolved. The ends were cut back, 4 bases at V and 5 bases at J, with 5 bases in the middle. This CDR3 region has 11 residues. Germline V gene lookup returns CDR1 MGHDK and CDR2 SYGVNS. CDR3 in DNA: TGTGCCAGCAGTGGCCATTATGGCTACACCTTC. As protein: CASSGHYGYTF.

At least ten counts were recorded for this clonotype. The chain joins TRBV27 to TRBJ2-1; 8 bases map to TRBD2. There are 14 residues in the CDR3. The germline V gene encodes CDR1 MNHEY and CDR2 SMNVEV (reference sequence). The V and J ends lost 4 bases and 7 bases, in that order; junction bases with no gene match: 6. The CDR3 spells CASSSGTRGNEQFF. CDR3 DNA sequence: TGTGCCAGCAGTTCCGGGACTAGGGGGAATGAGCAGTTCTTC.

This clonotype was seen repeatedly, ten times or more. The J gene is TRBJ1-5, the V gene TRBV7-9; D possibly corresponds to TRBD1 (6 bases). Germline CDR1 and CDR2: SEHNR and FQNEAQ (reference sequence). With 5 bases removed from V and 6 bases from J, the gap between germline ends came to 8 bases. The CDR3 is 12 residues long. The CDR3 DNA follows: TGTGCCAGCAGCGGGGGCCTTCAGCCCCAGCATTTT. Residues: CASSGGLQPQHF.

In its sample, this clonotype was seen many times. The chain couples TRBV20-1 to TRBJ2-2; D uncertain. V dropped 6 bases and J dropped 0 bases, with 8 bases sitting between them. CDR1 is DFQATT and CDR2 is SNEGSKA in the germline V gene (reference sequence). The CDR3 is 13 residues long. This chain's CDR3 is CSAPDPNTGELFF. The CDR3 DNA sequence: TGCAGTGCCCCGGACCCGAACACCGGGGAGCTGTTTTTT.

The sample holds many counts of this clonotype. The V gene is TRBV5-1, the J gene TRBJ2-1; D is uncertain. CDR1 is SGHRS and CDR2 is YFSETQ in the germline V gene. The CDR3 is 16 residues long. V was shortened by 1 base and J by 1 base, with 12 bases between the two germline ends. The CDR3 nucleotides are TGCGCCAGCAGCTTGAGTCCAGCGCCATCCTACAATGAGCAGTTCTTC. As protein: CASSLSPAPSYNEQFF.

This clonotype was recorded many times. The V call is TRBV6-6, the J call TRBJ1-3; possibly TRBD1 for D (5 bases). Germline V gives CDR1 MNHNY, CDR2 SVGAGI (reference sequence). Trimming took off 0 bases at V and 4 bases at J, with 10 bases between the two ends. This CDR3 is built from 15 residues. The DNA of the CDR3 is TGTGCCAGCAGTTACTCACAGGCGATGGGAAACACCATATATTTT. Amino acid sequence: CASSYSQAMGNTIYF.

Ten or more counts support this clonotype. J is TRBJ2-5 and V is TRBV20-1; 12 positions agree with TRBD2. The germline gives CDR1 DFQATT, CDR2 SNEGSKA (reference sequence). Germline trimming cut 3 bases from V and 4 bases from J; bases unmatched to any gene: 6. This CDR3 region has 15 residues. The CDR3 nucleotides read TGCAGTGCTAGCCCTAGCGGGGGGGCTGTAGAGACCCAGTACTTC. This sequence encodes CSASPSGGAVETQYF.

This clonotype was found many times. The chain joins TRBV27 to TRBJ1-2; 10 bases are shared with TRBD1. After removal of 5 bases from V and 8 bases from J, the junction contained 5 bases not matched to a gene. The length of the CDR3 is 13 residues. Germline V gene data show CDR1 as MNHEY and CDR2 as SMNVEV (reference sequence). The CDR3 region is CASSPDRGRGYTF. The CDR3 coding sequence is TGTGCCAGCAGTCCCGACAGGGGGCGCGGCTACACCTTC.

This clonotype was counted ten times or more. This sequence joins TRBV4-2 and TRBJ1-5, with D possibly being TRBD1 (5 bases). Germline V gene data show CDR1 as LGHNA and CDR2 as YNFKEQ. Trimming left V 4 bases short and J 1 base short, with 14 bases between. The CDR3 loop spans 16 amino acids. CDR3 region: CASSPDWGDSNQPQHF. In DNA form, the CDR3 reads TGTGCCAGCAGCCCCGATTGGGGGGACAGCAATCAGCCCCAGCATTTT.

This chain connects TRBV24-1 to TRBJ2-1; D gene ambiguous. CDR1 is KGHDR, CDR2 SFDVKD, per germline. The CDR3 sequence is 15 residues long. V lost 9 bases, J lost 6 bases, and 20 bases lay in between. The CDR3 sequence: CATDGLPNGSNEQFF. In DNA, the CDR3 is TGTGCCACCGACGGATTGCCTAATGGGTCCAATGAGCAGTTCTTC.

This clonotype has at least ten counts. This chain links TRBV5-1 with TRBJ2-1, with D possibly TRBD1 on 6 matching bases. CDR1 and CDR2 from the germline V gene are SGHRS and YFSETQ. V lost 5 bases to trimming and J lost 9 bases, with 27 bases between them. This CDR3 is built from 17 residues. CDR3 nucleotide sequence: TGCGCCAGCAGGCCCCTTCACCGGACAGACACCGACAGTGAGCAGTTCTTC. Translation gives CASRPLHRTDTDSEQFF.

There are many counts of this clonotype. This chain links TRBV7-2 with TRBJ2-1, with no clear D. The CDR3 is made up of 11 amino acids. With 2 bases removed from V and 10 bases from J, the gap between germline ends came to 6 bases. Germline V CDR1 and CDR2: SGHTA, FQGNSA. CDR3 in amino acids: CASSLRSEQFF. The CDR3 coding sequence is TGTGCCAGCAGCTTAAGGTCCGAGCAGTTCTTC.

This clonotype was seen ten or more times. The V and J genes are TRBV5-4 and TRBJ1-1; D uncertain. Per germline, CDR1 SGHNT and CDR2 YYREEE (reference sequence). V was clipped by 2 bases and J by 5 bases, with 13 bases between them. The CDR3 consists of 14 residues. The CDR3, as DNA: TGTGCCAGCAGCTTACTTTTCGGGGAGACTGAAGCTTTCTTT. Encoded protein: CASSLLFGETEAFF.

There are many counts of this clonotype. The CDR3: CSTGTLAYEQYF. CDR3 bases: TGCAGTACCGGGACACTAGCCTACGAGCAGTACTTC. This chain links TRBV20-1 with TRBJ2-7; D is possibly TRBD1 (6 bases). Deletions cut 8 bases from V and 2 bases from J, with 13 bases between. Germline loops: CDR1 DFQATT, CDR2 SNEGSKA (reference sequence). CDR3 length: 12 residues.

The chain carries TRBV29-1 and TRBJ2-2, with D tentatively TRBD1 or TRBD2 (6 bases each). V was pared by 6 bases and J by 15 bases, with 17 bases between. From germline, CDR1 is SQVTM and CDR2 ANQGSEA. This CDR3 spans 11 amino acids. In nucleotides, the CDR3 is TGCAGCGTCTCCCGGGGGCAAAAGGTGTTTTTT. The encoded protein is CSVSRGQKVFF.

The table lists this clonotype with many counts. CDR3 region: CASSLSGFVNTEAFF. The CDR3 bases are TGTGCCAGCAGTTTGTCAGGGTTCGTCAACACTGAAGCTTTCTTT. This chain connects TRBV27 to TRBJ1-1, with D tentatively TRBD1 (5 bases). V was pared by 3 bases and J by 2 bases, with 13 bases between. Germline assignment: CDR1 MNHEY and CDR2 SMNVEV (reference sequence). The CDR3 has 15 residues.

Concerning this clonotype itself: This may arise from a read error, as a much more abundant clone is one base away. This chain uses TRBV20-1 with TRBJ2-1; 9 bases are a match to TRBD1. The ends lost 7 bases at V and 4 bases at J; junction bases unmatched: 5. Per germline, CDR1 DFQATT and CDR2 SNEGSKA (reference sequence). The CDR3 runs 13 residues. Written as DNA, the CDR3 is TGCAGTGAAATGGGGACAGGGTACAATGAGCAGTTCTTC. Translated, it gives CSEMGTGYNEQFF.

This clonotype turned up a few times. The chain links TRBV27 to TRBJ2-1, with D unclear. Deletions cut 0 bases from V and 6 bases from J, with 12 bases between. This CDR3 comprises 15 residues. In germline, CDR1 is MNHEY, CDR2 SMNVEV (reference sequence). CDR3 residues: CASSLSSRRANEQFF. CDR3 DNA: TGTGCCAGCAGTTTATCTAGCAGGAGAGCCAATGAGCAGTTCTTC.

This clonotype was counted ten times or more. This chain joins TRBV29-1 and TRBJ2-3, with D uncertain. This CDR3 contains 11 residues. Trimming took 4 bases from V and 8 from J, leaving 10 bases between them. In germline, CDR1 is SQVTM, CDR2 ANQGSEA. This CDR3 reads CSVGSPGTQYF. In nucleotides, the CDR3 is TGCAGCGTTGGGAGTCCGGGTACGCAGTATTTT.